A selection of T cell receptor beta chains follows, all from one sample in a study of regulatory T cells in long-lasting Graves disease. TCRdb re-analysed the multiplex PCR reads in MiXCR, keeping a single row per CDR3 protein. In the table there are approximately 300,000 distinct CDR3 sequences, under 20% of which are singletons. The source material was peripheral blood mononuclear cells (PBMCs), sampled at new diagnosis, from a patient treated with antithyroid drugs. The receptors stem from a female donor with Graves disease. The CDR3 runs from the conserved cysteine through the conserved F or W. D genes are given only for firm matches. Rows may omit the clone size; those that give it use once, few, many or a size class.

abundance	len	j_gene	v_gene	d_gene	CDR3nt	CDR3aa
many	11	TRBJ2-7	TRBV12-3/TRBV12-4	TRBD2	TGTGCCAGCAGTTTACGTCAGCGGGGAACCTTC	CASSLRQRGTF
few	13	TRBJ1-2	TRBV5-8	-	TGTGCCAGCATGTTCGGGCTATCCTATGGCTACACCTTC	CASMFGLSYGYTF
few	14	TRBJ2-1	TRBV19	-	TGTGCCAGTAGTATAGGGGGGACCGGGGGTGAGCAGTTCTTC	CASSIGGTGGEQFF
many	14	TRBJ2-3	TRBV5-1	TRBD2	TGCGCCAGCAGCTTACAGCGGGAGCCAGATACGCAGTATTTT	CASSLQREPDTQYF
-	16	TRBJ1-6	TRBV3-1	-	TGTGCCAGCAGCCAAGAAACCGGCCGAGTAAATTCACCCCTCCACTTT	CASSQETGRVNSPLHF
-	17	TRBJ2-7	TRBV13	TRBD2	TGTGCCAGCAGTTCCCTTAGCGGGAAAGTAGGGTCCTACGAGCAGTACTTC	CASSSLSGKVGSYEQYF
-	16	TRBJ2-3	TRBV11-2	TRBD2	TGTGCCAGCAGCTCGGGGGGGGGATACATCACAGATACGCAGTATTTT	CASSSGGGYITDTQYF
few	13	TRBJ2-5	TRBV12-3/TRBV12-4	TRBD1	TGTGCCAGCAATCTCCGACAGGGAGAGACCCAGTACTTC	CASNLRQGETQYF
-	15	TRBJ1-3	TRBV4-2	-	TGTGCCAGCAGCCAAGGGAGGGGGTCTGGAAACACCATATATTTT	CASSQGRGSGNTIYF
many	15	TRBJ2-3	TRBV11-2	-	TGTGCCAGCAGCTTAGATCGAAGTGGCACAGATACGCAGTATTTT	CASSLDRSGTDTQYF
many	14	TRBJ2-7	TRBV20-1	TRBD1	TGCAGTGCTTCCTCGGGGACAGGGGCCTACGAGCAGTACTTC	CSASSGTGAYEQYF